The 14 T cell receptor beta chains below all came from one sample that was sequenced in a study of shared clonotypes between healthy human individuals. The naive CD8 fraction comprised CD45RO-negative cells positively selected for CCR7 and excluded terminally differentiated effector memory CD45RA+ cells. Produced via immunoSEQ multiplex PCR; TCRdb's table is partial and in-frame only. The sample comprises around 560,000 clones, approximately 95% of which are singletons, and approximately 0.11% rests with the top ten. Material for sequencing was naive CD8+ T cells sorted from blood. These receptors came from a young woman in good health.

For the CDR3, the DNA is TGTGCCAGCAGCGGTTACAGGGGCACTGAAGCTTTCTTT. Translating it yields CASSGYRGTEAFF. The J gene is TRBJ1-1, the V gene TRBV11-2, with 7 bases fitting TRBD1. Germline V gene lookup returns CDR1 SGHAT and CDR2 FQNNGV. V dropped 5 bases and J dropped 4; count of bases not matched to a gene: 4. The length of the CDR3 is 13 residues.

The chain recombines TRBV4-1 with TRBJ2-3; 8 positions agree with TRBD1. CDR3 size: 15 residues. The ends lost 1 base at V and 2 bases at J; junction bases unmatched: 2. CDR1 and CDR2 (germline): MGHRA, YSYEKL. The chain's CDR3 is CASSQGDRLTDTQYF. The CDR3 coding sequence is TGCGCCAGCAGCCAAGGGGACAGGCTCACAGATACGCAGTATTTT.

CDR3 loop: CASSERTGWSEQYF. For the CDR3, the DNA is TGTGCCAGCAGTGAGAGGACAGGGTGGTCCGAGCAGTACTTC. V and J are TRBV2 and TRBJ2-7, with 8 bases that match TRBD1. Unmatched junction bases numbered 7, after V lost 3 bases and J lost 6 bases. The CDR3 runs to 14 residues. The germline V gene encodes CDR1 SNHLY and CDR2 FYNNEI.

J is TRBJ2-2 and V is TRBV4-2; tentative D call: TRBD1 (6 bases). Trimming cost V 3 bases and J 5 bases, with 16 bases left between them. The germline gives CDR1 LGHNA, CDR2 YNFKEQ. There are 16 residues in the CDR3. CDR3 nucleotide sequence: TGTGCCAGCAGCCAGGAACAGGGTGGTAAGACCGGGGAGCTGTTTTTT. Its protein is CASSQEQGGKTGELFF.

A word on this clone: The identical CDR3 is also encoded by other nucleotide sequences in the sample. V gene TRBV27 combines with J gene TRBJ2-5, with D uncertain. The V gene's germline CDR1 is MNHEY and CDR2 SMNVEV (reference sequence). This CDR3 is 12 amino acids long. Trimming cost V 5 bases and J 0 bases, with 4 bases left between them. This chain's CDR3 is CASSPNQETQYF. The DNA of the CDR3 is TGTGCCAGCAGTCCGAACCAAGAGACCCAGTACTTC.

The V call is TRBV7-8, the J call TRBJ2-7; 7 positions match TRBD2. The CDR3 is made up of 14 amino acids. Germline V CDR1 and CDR2: SGHVS, FQNEAQ. The V gene end was trimmed by 3 bases and the J gene end by 2 bases; junction bases not matched to a gene: 4. CDR3 nucleotides: TGTGCCAGCAGCTTTGCTAGCGGAGCCTACGAGCAGTACTTC. Amino acid sequence: CASSFASGAYEQYF.

The chain carries TRBV7-2 and TRBJ2-7; tentatively, D is TRBD1 or TRBD2 (5 bases each). The V end was cut by 5 bases, the J end by 6 bases, with 14 bases between. This CDR3 has 13 residues. CDR1 is SGHTA and CDR2 is FQGNSA in the germline V gene. In DNA, the CDR3 is TGTGCCAGCAGCCTGGGGACCAGAACCGAGCAGTACTTC. It specifies CASSLGTRTEQYF. Full variable domain (outside the CDR3, taken from reference TRBV7-2 and TRBJ2-7): GAGVSQSPSNKVTEKGKDVELRCDPISGHTALYWYRQSLGQGLEFLIYFQGNSAPDKSGLPSDRFSAERTGGSVSTLTIQRTQQEDSAVYLCASSLGTRTEQYFGPGTRLTVT.

This clone was counted once. In DNA form, the CDR3 reads TGTGCCAGCCTCCCCTCCATCGGACTAGCGGGAGAGGTGAACGAGCAGTACTTC. It codes for CASLPSIGLAGEVNEQYF. The chain employs TRBV27 and TRBJ2-7; 13 bases line up with TRBD2. In germline, CDR1 is MNHEY, CDR2 SMNVEV (reference sequence). V gave up 8 bases and J gave up 5 bases; unmatched junction bases: 18. This CDR3 has 18 residues.

J is TRBJ2-3 and V is TRBV7-9; D may be TRBD1 (6 bases). From germline, CDR1 is SEHNR and CDR2 FQNEAQ (reference sequence). The CDR3 covers 16 residues. Trimming pared 5 bases from V and 0 bases from J, leaving 15 bases between. The CDR3 coding sequence is TGTGCCAGCAGCCCCCGGGGCAGGGGAAGCACAGATACGCAGTATTTT. It yields the protein CASSPRGRGSTDTQYF.

The V call is TRBV5-4, the J call TRBJ1-1; D remains unclear. CDR1 is SGHNT, CDR2 YYREEE, per germline (reference sequence). The V end lost 6 bases, the J end lost 7 bases, and 10 bases lay between the germline ends. The CDR3 runs 11 residues. CDR3 protein: CASTSGHEAFF. The CDR3 DNA reads TGTGCCAGCACTTCCGGGCATGAAGCTTTCTTT. The complete variable domain, with remaining parts taken from reference TRBV5-4 and TRBJ1-1, reads ETGVTQSPTHLIKTRGQQVTLRCSSQSGHNTVSWYQQALGQGPQFIFQYYREEENGRGNFPPRFSGLQFPNYSSELNVNALELDDSALYLCASTSGHEAFFGQGTRLTVV.

The genes are TRBV27 and TRBJ1-2, with TRBD1 identical over 9 bases. The CDR3 is made up of 14 amino acids. Per the germline V gene, CDR1 is MNHEY and CDR2 is SMNVEV (reference sequence). V was pared by 4 bases and J by 10 bases, with 10 bases of the junction left unmatched. CDR3 residues: CASSSDRDRVAYTF. In DNA, the CDR3 is TGTGCCAGCAGTTCCGACCGGGACAGGGTCGCCTACACCTTC.

The rearrangement joins TRBV6-5 to TRBJ2-1, with D tentatively TRBD2 (6 bases). The CDR3 consists of 13 residues. In germline, CDR1 is MNHEY, CDR2 SVGAGI. CDR3 region: CAAGGRSYNEQFF. The CDR3 nucleotides read TGTGCGGCCGGGGGAAGGTCCTACAATGAGCAGTTCTTC.

The chain employs TRBV19 and TRBJ1-1, with D possibly matching TRBD1 (5 bases). The CDR3 runs to 15 residues. V dropped 3 bases and J dropped 0 bases, with 11 bases sitting between them. CDR1 and CDR2 (germline): LNHDA, SQIVND (reference sequence). CDR3 residues: CASSIGAALNTEAFF. CDR3 coding DNA: TGTGCCAGTAGTATTGGGGCAGCGCTGAACACTGAAGCTTTCTTT.

V usage is TRBV4-1 and J usage is TRBJ2-7; 10 nucleotides line up with TRBD2. The CDR3 spans 17 residues. The junction had 14 bases not matched to a gene; V was cut back by 2 bases and J by 7 bases. Per germline, CDR1 MGHRA and CDR2 YSYEKL. CDR3 DNA: TGCGCCAGCAGCCAACGCACTAGCGGGATGACTCGCGGGGAGCAGTACTTC. The encoded protein is CASSQRTSGMTRGEQYF.